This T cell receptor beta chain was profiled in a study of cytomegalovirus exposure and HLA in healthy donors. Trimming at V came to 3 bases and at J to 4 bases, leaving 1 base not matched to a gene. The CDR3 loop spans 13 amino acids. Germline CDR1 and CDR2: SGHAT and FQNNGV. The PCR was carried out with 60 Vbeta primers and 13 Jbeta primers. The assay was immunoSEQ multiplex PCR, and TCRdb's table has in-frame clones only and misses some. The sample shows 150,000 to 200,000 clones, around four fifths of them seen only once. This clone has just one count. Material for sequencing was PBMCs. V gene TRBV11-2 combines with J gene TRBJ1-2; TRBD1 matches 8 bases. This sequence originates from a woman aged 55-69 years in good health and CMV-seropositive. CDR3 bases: TGTGCCAGCAGCTTCGGACAGGGCTATGGCTACACCTTC. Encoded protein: CASSFGQGYGYTF.